This T cell receptor beta chain was documented in a study of shared clonotypes between healthy human individuals. General study points: Having only a few donors restricted how much genetic and exposure-history diversity was captured.

The split of CD4+ cells yielded CD45RA+ naive and CD45RA-negative memory subsets. This clone occurred a few times. Its antigen is not known. The CDR3 totals 14 residues. The germline V and J ends were trimmed by 0 bases and 1 base, with 6 bases remaining between them. Germline-derived CDR1 and CDR2 are MGHRA and YSYEKL. This table comes from immunoSEQ multiplex PCR, and its TCRdb copy is limited to in-frame clones, with some not included. The sample lists some 2.3 million clones; about 92% were seen once. Sequencing input: naive CD4+ T cells from PBMCs. The subset denotes: CD45RA+ positively selected. This receptor was obtained from a man between 18 and 35 years old in good health. Some clones in this sample may be carry-over from other donors' samples. J is TRBJ1-1 and V is TRBV4-1; no definite D call. The CDR3 nucleotides are TGCGCCAGCAGCCAAGATCCGCAGAACACTGAAGCTTTCTTT. It yields the protein CASSQDPQNTEAFF.